A single sample gave rise to the 22 T cell receptor beta chains below, sequenced in a study of control samples from healthy donors and cancer patients. Sequenced by immunoSEQ multiplex PCR; TCRdb stores in-frame clones only, minus some. The sample has roughly 180,000 clones, over 85% seen once. Input material: blood. All receptors come from a woman aged 55-70 years in good health.

The chain combines TRBV10-3 with TRBJ1-6; D gene uncertain. The CDR3 has 12 amino acids. V was cut by 7 bases and J by 8 bases, with 9 bases left in between. Germline CDR1 reads ENHRY; CDR2 reads SYGVKD. CDR3 region: CAIKEGDSPLHF. In nucleotides, the CDR3 is TGTGCCATCAAGGAAGGTGATTCACCCCTCCACTTT.

The chain carries TRBV21-1 and TRBJ1-6; the DNA was not compared with TRBD1, the D call given in the table. TRBV21-1 is an annotated pseudogene. The CDR3 has 17 residues. The CDR3 region has the DNA TGTGCCAGCAGTGGCACCACAGGGCCAGCAAGACATTCACCCCTCCACTTT. Its translation is CASSGTTGPARHSPLHF.

V is TRBV7-9 and J is TRBJ1-6; D ambiguous. This CDR3 spans 15 amino acids. The germline V gene has CDR1 SEHNR and CDR2 FQNEAQ (reference sequence). V lost 5 bases, J lost 7 bases, and 15 bases lay in between. The CDR3 region has the DNA TGTGCCAGCAGCCTCTATCGAACGGAGAATTCACCCCTCCACTTT. Translating it yields CASSLYRTENSPLHF.

The rearrangement links TRBV6-5 to TRBJ2-1; D is perhaps TRBD2 (6 bases). Germline-derived CDR1 and CDR2 are MNHEY and SVGAGI. CDR3 size: 11 residues. The V end lost 9 bases, the J end lost 10 bases, and 13 bases lay between the germline ends. The CDR3 region is CASHRGTEQFF. CDR3 coding DNA: TGTGCCAGTCATCGGGGGACGGAGCAGTTCTTC.

The rearrangement joins TRBV9 to TRBJ2-7; 7 bases are a match to TRBD1. Per germline, CDR1 SGDLS and CDR2 YYNGEE. There are 14 residues in the CDR3. Trimming removed 1 base from V and 2 bases from J; junction bases left unmatched: 3. CDR3 nucleotide sequence: TGTGCCAGCAGCGTAACGGGGACAGCCTACGAGCAGTACTTC. Residues: CASSVTGTAYEQYF.

The V gene is TRBV4-1, the J gene TRBJ2-3; 11 nucleotides align to TRBD2. This CDR3 region has 17 residues. The junction had 5 bases not matched to a gene; V was cut back by 0 bases and J by 3 bases. The germline CDR1 and CDR2 sequences are MGHRA and YSYEKL. The CDR3 sequence is CASSQDATSGGTDTQYF. As DNA, the CDR3 is TGCGCCAGCAGCCAAGACGCTACTAGCGGGGGTACAGATACGCAGTATTTT.

The V and J genes are TRBV24-1 and TRBJ2-1, with TRBD2 matching 10 bases. Germline CDR1 is KGHDR and CDR2 is SFDVKD. V lost 5 bases and J lost 8; bases outside the gene matches: 5. This CDR3 has 14 residues. The CDR3 loop reads CATSASGGAYEQFF. The CDR3 nucleotides read TGTGCCACCAGTGCCAGCGGGGGGGCCTATGAGCAGTTCTTC.

This chain links TRBV5-1 with TRBJ2-3, with 15 bases identical to TRBD2. Germline V gene lookup returns CDR1 SGHRS and CDR2 YFSETQ. Trimming at V came to 6 bases and at J to 1 base, leaving 6 bases not matched to a gene. The CDR3 covers 17 residues. CDR3 region: CASTRTSGGAGTDTQYF. In nucleotides, the CDR3 is TGCGCCAGCACCCGGACTAGCGGGGGGGCAGGCACAGATACGCAGTATTTT.

This clone was observed once. The chain joins TRBV9 to TRBJ1-1; D remains unclear. The CDR3 covers 14 residues. Germline V gives CDR1 SGDLS, CDR2 YYNGEE. The V end lost 3 bases, the J end lost 1 base, and 10 bases lay between the germline ends. CDR3 sequence reads: CASSATSENTEAFF. CDR3 DNA sequence: TGTGCCAGCAGCGCTACCAGTGAGAACACTGAAGCTTTCTTT.

V is TRBV4-3 and J is TRBJ1-2, with a possible D match to TRBD1 (5 bases). The CDR3 has 15 residues. Trimming removed 1 base from V and 10 bases from J, with 19 bases in between. Germline CDR1 reads LGHNA; CDR2 reads YSLEER. The CDR3 nucleotides are TGCGCCAGCAGCCAAGCTTCAGGGATTATCTCTCCCTACACCTTC. Amino acid sequence: CASSQASGIISPYTF.

The chain has TRBV6-5 and TRBJ1-1; D call uncertain. V lost 4 bases and J 3 bases, leaving 9 bases between the germline ends. Germline V gene sequence: CDR1 MNHEY, CDR2 SVGAGI. CDR3 size: 13 residues. This chain's CDR3 is CASSSDGYTEAFF. The CDR3 DNA sequence: TGTGCCAGCAGTTCCGACGGGTACACTGAAGCTTTCTTT.

The V gene is TRBV6-1, the J gene TRBJ1-2; D gene ambiguous. The ends were cut back, 1 base at V and 4 bases at J, with 10 bases in the middle. The CDR3 runs to 14 residues. Germline CDR1 reads MNHNS; CDR2 reads SASEGT. The CDR3 DNA reads as TGTGCCAGCAGTGAAGAGCACACCTTCTATGGCTACACCTTC. The encoded protein is CASSEEHTFYGYTF.

The gene calls are TRBV9 and TRBJ2-7; D may be TRBD1 (5 bases). CDR1 SGDLS and CDR2 YYNGEE come from the germline V gene. V gave up 3 bases and J gave up 3 bases, with 7 bases separating them. The CDR3 spans 12 residues. The CDR3 is CASSETGYEQYF. The CDR3 bases are TGTGCCAGCAGCGAAACAGGCTACGAGCAGTACTTC.

This clone has only one observation. V usage is TRBV29-1 and J usage is TRBJ2-2, with TRBD1 matching 7 bases. The ends lost 5 bases at V and 3 bases at J; junction bases unmatched: 6. The CDR3 covers 14 residues. Looked up from germline, CDR1 is SQVTM and CDR2 is ANQGSEA. CDR3 bases: TGCAGCGTTCCTAGGGGGCTGGACACCGGGGAGCTGTTTTTT. Its translation is CSVPRGLDTGELFF.

The chain recombines TRBV7-9 with TRBJ1-1; the D is unclear. This CDR3 comprises 16 residues. V lost 4 bases and J 1 base, leaving 16 bases between the germline ends. CDR1 is SEHNR and CDR2 is FQNEAQ in the germline V gene (reference sequence). CDR3 in DNA: TGTGCCAGCAGCTCCACTTATGACACCGGGAACACTGAAGCTTTCTTT. This codes for CASSSTYDTGNTEAFF.

As regards this clone: The same CDR3 is also encoded by other DNA sequences in this sample. The V call is TRBV6-5, the J call TRBJ1-5; a possible D gene is TRBD1 (5 bases). Germline loops: CDR1 MNHEY, CDR2 SVGAGI. The CDR3 loop spans 13 amino acids. Trimming left V 1 base short and J 6 bases short, with 7 bases between. The CDR3 DNA reads as TGTGCCAGCAGTTACTTCGGGGGTCAGCCCCAGCATTTT. It is translated as CASSYFGGQPQHF.

This chain connects TRBV28 to TRBJ2-7; 11 positions match TRBD1. CDR1 and CDR2 (germline): MDHEN, SYDVKM. The CDR3 extends over 19 amino acids. V shed 3 bases and J 4 bases; nucleotides not matched to a gene: 17. The CDR3 protein is CASSFDPGQGVATLYEQYF. CDR3 sequence (DNA): TGTGCCAGCAGTTTTGATCCGGGACAGGGGGTAGCGACACTTTACGAGCAGTACTTC.

This chain links TRBV12-3 or TRBV12-4 with TRBJ1-1; D gene unclear. With 2 bases removed from V and 2 bases from J, the gap between germline ends came to 6 bases. This CDR3 spans 13 amino acids. CDR3 residues: CASSLMFNTEAFF. CDR3 nucleotide sequence: TGTGCCAGCAGTTTAATGTTCAACACTGAAGCTTTCTTT.

This rearrangement joins TRBV5-1 to TRBJ2-1, with a weak D call TRBD1 (5 bases). Trimming took off 1 base at V and 7 bases at J, with 9 bases between the two ends. The V gene's germline CDR1 is SGHRS and CDR2 YFSETQ. The CDR3 loop spans 13 amino acids. In nucleotides, the CDR3 is TGCGCCAGCAGCTTGCTGGGGCAGAATGAGCAGTTCTTC. Translation gives CASSLLGQNEQFF.

The genes are TRBV27 and TRBJ1-1; 7 bases are a match to TRBD1. V shed 4 bases, J shed 4 bases, and the junction held 3 bases outside the gene matches. Germline CDR1 is MNHEY and CDR2 is SMNVEV (reference sequence). The CDR3 has 13 residues. CDR3 nucleotides: TGTGCCAGCAGTTACAGGGGAGCCACTGAAGCTTTCTTT. It specifies CASSYRGATEAFF.

The chain has TRBV9 and TRBJ1-3; TRBD1 aligns across 8 bases. The V gene's germline CDR1 is SGDLS and CDR2 YYNGEE. V trimming: 0 bases; J trimming: 2 bases; junction bases outside the gene matches: 13. The length of the CDR3 is 19 residues. The CDR3: CASSVEIPASGGTGNTIYF. Here the CDR3 DNA reads TGTGCCAGCAGCGTAGAAATCCCGGCGTCAGGGGGCACTGGAAACACCATATATTTT. Variable domain in full (rest from reference TRBV9 and TRBJ1-3): DSGVTQTPKHLITATGQRVTLRCSPRSGDLSVYWYQQSLDQGLQFLIQYYNGEERAKGNILERFSAQQFPDLHSELNLSSLELGDSALYFCASSVEIPASGGTGNTIYFGEGSWLTVV.

This CDR3 reads CASSGTGGNSPLHF. For the CDR3, the DNA is TGTGCCAGCTCAGGGACAGGGGGGAATTCACCCCTCCACTTT. The chain is built from TRBV18 and TRBJ1-6, with 11 positions matching TRBD1. V gave up 5 bases and J gave up 7 bases; unmatched junction bases: 1. The germline CDR1 and CDR2 sequences are KGHSH and LQKENI. The CDR3 loop spans 14 amino acids.